This TCR beta chain stems from a study of blood T cell repertoires in COVID-19. Study details: Sources were T cells, B-cell-depleted T cells, or PBMCs; the material itself was cDNA or gDNA.

Profiling relied on immunoSEQ multiplex PCR, and the TCRdb table lists in-frame clones only, not all of them. The repertoire holds 130,000 or so clones, 88% seen once, with over 9.5% in the top ten. CDR3 length: 15 amino acids. Germline CDR1 reads MDHEN; CDR2 reads SYDVKM. V was trimmed by 6 bases and J by 6 bases, leaving 18 bases between them. The clonotype was recovered from a man aged 60 to 69 with active or convalescent COVID-19. The sequencing input was peripheral blood. The chain uses TRBV28 and TRBJ1-5; the D gene is possibly TRBD1 (5 bases). The CDR3 loop reads CASRPLGGRAQPQHF. The CDR3 DNA reads TGTGCCAGCAGGCCGTTGGGGGGACGGGCTCAGCCCCAGCATTTT.